This T cell receptor (beta chain) originates from a study of shared clonotypes between healthy human individuals. Germline V gene lookup returns CDR1 MNHEY and CDR2 SMNVEV (reference sequence). The CDR3 runs 12 residues. The V gene lost 6 bases and the J gene lost 6 bases, with 12 bases spanning the gap. TCRdb keeps only in-frame clones here, not all; method: immunoSEQ multiplex PCR. The sample lists just under 350,000 clones, about 70% seen once, with about 9.4% in the top ten. Whole-study findings and limits: Clonotypes which were not shared had lower generation probabilities than clonotypes that all four donors shared. Naive subsets, compared against memory subsets, generally had larger estimated richness values.

Notes on this clone: Its target is not known.

The sequence was obtained from a man aged 30 to 39 in good health. Sequencing was performed on memory CD4+ T cells sorted from blood. Subset here: CD45RA-negative fraction. The chain links TRBV27 to TRBJ2-7; D not resolved. DNA of the CDR3: TGTGCCAGCAGATCGGGCCCAGGCGAGCAGTACTTC. This translates into CASRSGPGEQYF.